The sample holds one count of the clone carrying this T cell receptor beta chain. Its antigen remains unidentified. Germline CDR1 reads SGHTA; CDR2 reads FQGNSA. The CDR3 runs 18 residues. The V and J ends lost 8 bases and 3 bases, in that order; junction bases with no gene match: 20. This sample stems from a study of OX40 agonist ivuxolimab in advanced cancers. For the study at large: In three patients, partial responses were observed, one with hepatocellular carcinoma and two with cutaneous melanoma.

The protocol was immunoSEQ multiplex PCR, while the TCRdb copy is restricted to in-frame clones and leaves out a portion. The data show about 50,000 clones, 80% seen once. Findings of the study overall: Among T cells, CD8+ cells averaged more expanded clones than CD4+ cells. The authors did not determine the antigen specificity of the expanded peripheral T cells. Blood T cells, both CD4+ and CD8+, expanded clonally by week 6 at 0.1 to 3.0 mg/kg.

Sequenced here: CD4+ or CD8+ T cells sorted from blood, sampled in a trial of the OX40 agonist ivuxolimab. The gene calls are TRBV7-2 and TRBJ2-3; 7 bases align to TRBD2. The origin of this receptor is an adult with an advanced solid tumor such as melanoma, head and neck, liver or kidney cancer. In DNA form, the CDR3 reads TGTGCCAGCCCACGGGTGGGAGGGCCGGTCATTAAAACAGATACGCAGTATTTT. As protein: CASPRVGGPVIKTDTQYF.